This TCR beta chain was captured by sequencing in a study of blood T cell repertoires in COVID-19. Background on the study: COVID-19 samples, acute and convalescent, were from the United States, Italy and Spain. The analysed material was cDNA or gDNA that came from T cells, B-cell-depleted T cells, or PBMCs.

Trimming took 6 bases from V and 5 from J, leaving 22 bases between them. The CDR3 loop spans 16 amino acids. Germline values: CDR1 SGHAT, CDR2 FQNNGV. Two negative PCRs, clearance, or symptom resolution had been documented for recovered Cohort 3 donors. Per the original methods: The authors estimated nucleated cell counts from reference gene primer amplification. Clones were sequenced by immunoSEQ multiplex PCR, and TCRdb holds only the in-frame ones, with some missing. V, J and clone size were drawn from that table, and D and trimming were deduced from the DNA. Of about 300,000 clones in the sample, about nine tenths are singletons; the top ten hold 3.5% to 5%.

This receptor was identified in a man under 40 who had recovered from COVID-19. The source material was PBMCs or T cells enriched from blood (not recorded which). This chain joins TRBV11-2 and TRBJ2-5, with a possible D match to TRBD2 (6 bases). The CDR3 spells CASRSIISSDWETQYF. The CDR3 nucleotides read TGTGCCAGCAGGTCGATCATTTCTAGCGATTGGGAGACCCAGTACTTC.